The 3 T cell receptor beta chains in this list originate from one sample, sequenced in a study of T cells in Graves' hyperthyroidism and ophthalmopathy (dated by TCRdb to between 2018 and 2021). To prepare the library, multiplex PCR was applied. The data were produced on an Illumina HiSeq 2000. TCR beta CDR3 regions were amplified from RNA transcripts. For the first round of RT-PCR on the TCR CDR3, the HTBI primer set was used together with the Qiagen OneStep RT-PCR kit. TCRdb reprocessing: public reads trimmed at Q25 with fastp, clones called with MiXCR, in-frame beta chains kept. Rows are unified per CDR3 protein, each entry keeping the most common DNA and genes. The sample records hundreds of thousands of distinct CDR3 sequences, about 15% of which are singletons. The ten most abundant clones make up around 4.5% of the sample. The material sequenced was blood. These receptors all stem from a middle-aged woman with Graves' ophthalmopathy.

This clonotype appeared many times. The chain carries TRBV7-9 and TRBJ2-7; D gene uncertain. V dropped 2 bases and J dropped 4 bases, with 15 bases sitting between them. Germline V gene lookup returns CDR1 SEHNR and CDR2 FQNEAQ (reference sequence). The CDR3 sequence is 15 residues long. The CDR3 nucleotides read TGTGCCAGCAGCTTATATGGTCGCGGTTCGTACGAGCAGTACTTC. Residues: CASSLYGRGSYEQYF.

Of note for this clonotype: Being one base from a much bigger clone, this may be a read error. The chain uses TRBV29-1 and TRBJ1-1, with TRBD1 identical over 10 bases. CDR3 length: 15 amino acids. CDR1 and CDR2 (germline): SQVTM, ANQGSEA. Losses at the gene ends were 6 bases for V and 1 base for J; bases not matched to a gene: 8. CDR3: CSVPSTGGGNTEAFF. The CDR3 bases are TGCAGCGTCCCGTCGACAGGGGGCGGGAACACTGAAGCTTTCTTT.

This clonotype was counted only a few times. The chain has TRBV19 and TRBJ1-2, with D unclear. The CDR3 length is 16 residues. Germline V gene sequence: CDR1 LNHDA, CDR2 SQIVND (reference sequence). V dropped 5 bases and J dropped 1 base, with 17 bases sitting between them. The CDR3 protein is CASSHGSNTLNYGYTF. In DNA, the CDR3 is TGTGCCAGTAGTCACGGCTCGAATACCCTTAACTATGGCTACACCTTC.